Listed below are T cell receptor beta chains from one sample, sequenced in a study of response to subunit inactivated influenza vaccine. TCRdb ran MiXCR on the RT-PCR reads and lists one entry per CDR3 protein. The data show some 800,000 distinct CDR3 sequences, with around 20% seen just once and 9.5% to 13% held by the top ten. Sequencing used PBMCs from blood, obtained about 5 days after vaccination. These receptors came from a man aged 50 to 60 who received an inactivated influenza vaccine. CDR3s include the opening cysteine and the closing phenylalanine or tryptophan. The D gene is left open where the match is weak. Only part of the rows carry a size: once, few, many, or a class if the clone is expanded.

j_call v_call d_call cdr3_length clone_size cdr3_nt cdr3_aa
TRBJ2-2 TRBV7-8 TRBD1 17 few TGTGCCAGCAGCTTCGACCGGTGGACAGGGCCCCCCGGGGAGCTGTTTTTT CASSFDRWTGPPGELFF
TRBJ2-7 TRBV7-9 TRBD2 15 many TGTGCCAGCAGCTCTCTAGCGGGCAAGAACTACGAGCAGTACTTC CASSSLAGKNYEQYF
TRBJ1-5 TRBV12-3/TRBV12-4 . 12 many TGTGCCAGCAGTTCCGCAGGACAGCCCCAGCATTTT CASSSAGQPQHF
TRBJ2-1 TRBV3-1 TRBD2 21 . TGTGCCAGCAGCCAAGATCCGGGGCGCAGGCGGGGGGGCCGAAGTTTCGATGAGCAGTTCTTC CASSQDPGRRRGGRSFDEQFF
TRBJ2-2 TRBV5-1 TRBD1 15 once TGCGCCAGCAGCAACGACAGGGGGAGCACCGGGGAGCTGTTTTTT CASSNDRGSTGELFF
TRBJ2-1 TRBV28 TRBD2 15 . TGTGCCAGCAGTCCGGCGACTAGCGGTAACAATGAGCAGTTCTTC CASSPATSGNNEQFF
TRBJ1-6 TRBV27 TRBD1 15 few TGTGCCAGCAGTTCGAGGACAGGGTGGAATTCACCCCTCCACTTT CASSSRTGWNSPLHF
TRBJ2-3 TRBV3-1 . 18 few TGTGCCAGCAGCCAACTGCTCGAACGTACAACTAGCACAGATACGCAGTATTTT CASSQLLERTTSTDTQYF
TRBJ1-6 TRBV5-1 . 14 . TGCGCCAGCAGCCCAGCGGGGGCAGAGTCACCCCTCCACTTT CASSPAGAESPLHF
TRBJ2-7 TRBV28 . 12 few TGTGCCAGCAGTTTAAACGTCTACGAGCAGTACTTC CASSLNVYEQYF
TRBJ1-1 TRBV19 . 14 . TGTGCCAGTAGCCCCGGCGTTGAAAGACATGGAGCTTTCTTT CASSPGVERHGAFF
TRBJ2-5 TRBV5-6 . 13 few TGTGCCAGCAGCTTCGGTAGGGAAGAGACCCAGTACTTC CASSFGREETQYF
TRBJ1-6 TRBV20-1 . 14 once TGCAGTGCGCCAGGGAATGGCCTAGATTCACACCTCCACTTT CSAPGNGLDSHLHF
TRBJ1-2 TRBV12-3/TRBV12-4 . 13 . TGTGCCAGCAGACAAAACAGGGATCATGGCTACACCTTC CASRQNRDHGYTF
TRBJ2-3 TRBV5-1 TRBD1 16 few TGCGCCAGCAGCCTCACAGGGGCCGTCTCCGCAGATACGCAGTATTTT CASSLTGAVSADTQYF
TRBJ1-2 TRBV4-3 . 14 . TGCGCCAGCAGCCAAGATTGGGGGGGAGCTGGCTACACCTTC CASSQDWGGAGYTF
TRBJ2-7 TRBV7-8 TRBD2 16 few TGTGCCAGCAGCCAAAATCGGCTAGCGGGAGGGCTTGAGCAGTACTTC CASSQNRLAGGLEQYF
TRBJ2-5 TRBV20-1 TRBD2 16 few TGCAGTGCTAGAGATGTTCGGCTAGCGGGACAAGAGACCCAGTACTTC CSARDVRLAGQETQYF
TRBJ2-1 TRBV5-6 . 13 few TGTGCCAGCAGCGCCCAAGCGGGTAATGAGCAGTTCTTC CASSAQAGNEQFF
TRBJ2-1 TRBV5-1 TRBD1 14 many TGCGCCAGCAGCTCTGGGACAGGGGGCAATGAGCAGTTCTTC CASSSGTGGNEQFF
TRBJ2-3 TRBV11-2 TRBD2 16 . TGTGCCAGCAGCTTAGATGACAGCCTCGGGGGGGATACGCAGTATTTT CASSLDDSLGGDTQYF
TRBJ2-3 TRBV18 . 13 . TGTGCCAGCTCACCAATGGCCGAAGATACGCAGTATTTT CASSPMAEDTQYF
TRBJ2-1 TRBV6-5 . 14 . TGTGCCAGCAGTTACCTTGGTCCAGACAGTGAGCAGTTCTTC CASSYLGPDSEQFF
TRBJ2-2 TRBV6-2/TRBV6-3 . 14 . TGTGCCAGCAGTTACTTAACCTTGACCGGGGAGCTGTTTTTT CASSYLTLTGELFF
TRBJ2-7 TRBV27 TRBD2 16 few TGTGCCAGCAGTTTATTAGTCGGGAGGGCCCCCTACGAGCAGTACTTC CASSLLVGRAPYEQYF
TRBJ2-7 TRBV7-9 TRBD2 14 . TGTGCCAGCAGCTTAGCACTAGCGGGGTACGAGCAGTACTTC CASSLALAGYEQYF
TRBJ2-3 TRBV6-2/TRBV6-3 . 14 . TGTGCCAGCAGTTCGACAAGGGTTGGGAGTACGCAGTATTTT CASSSTRVGSTQYF
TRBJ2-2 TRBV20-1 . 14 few TGCAGTGCCAAGGGAACCGCGAACACCGGGGAGCTGTTTTTT CSAKGTANTGELFF
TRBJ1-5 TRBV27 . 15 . TGTGCCAGCAGTCCATCGGGGGCGCGGAATCAGCCCCAGCATTTT CASSPSGARNQPQHF
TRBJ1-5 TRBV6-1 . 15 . TGTGCCAGCACCCCGGGGCTTTATAGCAATCAGCCCCAGCATTTT CASTPGLYSNQPQHF
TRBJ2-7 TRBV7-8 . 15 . TGTGCCAGCAGCCCGGATCCCGGGACATTTTACGAGCAGTACTTC CASSPDPGTFYEQYF
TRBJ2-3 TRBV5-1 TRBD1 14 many TGCGCCAGCAGCCCAGGGACAGGGCTAGATACGCAGTATTTT CASSPGTGLDTQYF
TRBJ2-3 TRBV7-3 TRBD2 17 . TGTGCCAGCAGCTTAGACGTGGTGGGAGGGCCGTCAGATACGCAGTATTTT CASSLDVVGGPSDTQYF
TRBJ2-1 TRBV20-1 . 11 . TGCAGTGCTCAAAGGCCAAATGAGCAGTTCTTC CSAQRPNEQFF
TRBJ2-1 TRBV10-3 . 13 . TGTGCCGCCCAGCGGGCGGAGAGCAATGAGCAGTTCTTC CAAQRAESNEQFF
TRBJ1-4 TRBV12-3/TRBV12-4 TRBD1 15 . TGTGCCAGCAGTATACGACAGGGCAGGTTCGAAAAACTGTTTTTT CASSIRQGRFEKLFF
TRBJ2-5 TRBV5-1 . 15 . TGCGCCAGCAGCTCAGGACCTGACACCCCGGAGACCCAGTACTTC CASSSGPDTPETQYF
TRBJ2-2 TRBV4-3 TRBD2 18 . TGCGCCAGCAGCCAAGCGGTCGGACTAGCGGGGAACACCGGGGAGCTGTTTTTT CASSQAVGLAGNTGELFF
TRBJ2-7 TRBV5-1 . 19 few TGCGCCAGCAGCTTGAACGACGCGGGACGGGCGGTGAGCTCCTACGAGCAGTACTTC CASSLNDAGRAVSSYEQYF
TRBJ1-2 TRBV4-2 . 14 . TGTGCCAGCAGCACCCGGACAGCTAACTATGGCTACACCTTC CASSTRTANYGYTF
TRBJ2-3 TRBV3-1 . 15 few TGTGCCAGCAGCCAACGGGGGCTCCGCACAGATACGCAGTATTTT CASSQRGLRTDTQYF
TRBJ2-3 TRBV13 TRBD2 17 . TGTGCCAGCAGCTCACGCACTAGCGGGCAAAATCCAGATACGCAGTATTTT CASSSRTSGQNPDTQYF
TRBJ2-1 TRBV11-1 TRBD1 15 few TGTGCCAGCAGCTTTGACAGGGGAATCTACAATGAGCAGTTCTTC CASSFDRGIYNEQFF
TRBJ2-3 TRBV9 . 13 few TGTGCCAGCAGCGTGGTAGTTGCAGATACGCAGTATTTT CASSVVVADTQYF
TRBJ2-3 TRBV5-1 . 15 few TGCGCCAGCAGCTTGGCGACGATCCCCATGGATACGCAGTATTTT CASSLATIPMDTQYF
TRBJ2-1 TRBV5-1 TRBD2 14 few TGCGCCAGCAGTTTTAGCGGGGATCACAATGAGCAGTTCTTC CASSFSGDHNEQFF
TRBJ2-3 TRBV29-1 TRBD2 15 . TGCAGCGTGGGACTAGCGGGAGGGCCCTCAGATACGCAGTATTTT CSVGLAGGPSDTQYF
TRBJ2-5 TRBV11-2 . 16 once TGTGCCAGCAGCTTAGTTTTAGCAGGGTTACGAGAGACCCAGTACTTC CASSLVLAGLRETQYF
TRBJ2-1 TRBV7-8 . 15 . TGTGCCAGCAGCTACCTTATCGGGCCTCGACATGAGCAGTTCTTC CASSYLIGPRHEQFF
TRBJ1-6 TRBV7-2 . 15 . TGTGCCAGCAGCTTAGAGGGGTTCTTACGATCACCCCTCCACTTT CASSLEGFLRSPLHF